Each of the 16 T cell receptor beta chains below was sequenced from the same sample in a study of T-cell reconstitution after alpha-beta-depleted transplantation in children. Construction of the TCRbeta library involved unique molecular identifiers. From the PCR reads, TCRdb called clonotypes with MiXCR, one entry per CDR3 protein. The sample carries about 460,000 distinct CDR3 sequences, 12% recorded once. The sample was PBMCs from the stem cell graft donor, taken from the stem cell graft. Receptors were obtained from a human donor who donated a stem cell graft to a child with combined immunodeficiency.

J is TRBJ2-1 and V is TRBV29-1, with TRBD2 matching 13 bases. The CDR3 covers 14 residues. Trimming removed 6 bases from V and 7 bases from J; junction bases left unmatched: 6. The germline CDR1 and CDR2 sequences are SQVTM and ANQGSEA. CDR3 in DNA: TGCAGCGTGCATTCGGGACTAGCGGGGAATGAGCAGTTCTTC. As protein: CSVHSGLAGNEQFF.

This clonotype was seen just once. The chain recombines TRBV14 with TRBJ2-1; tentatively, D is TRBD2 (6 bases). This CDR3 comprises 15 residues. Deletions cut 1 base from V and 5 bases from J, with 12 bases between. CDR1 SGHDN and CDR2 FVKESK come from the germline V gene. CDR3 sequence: CASSQGWEANNEQFF. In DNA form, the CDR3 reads TGTGCCAGCAGCCAAGGGTGGGAGGCAAACAATGAGCAGTTCTTC.

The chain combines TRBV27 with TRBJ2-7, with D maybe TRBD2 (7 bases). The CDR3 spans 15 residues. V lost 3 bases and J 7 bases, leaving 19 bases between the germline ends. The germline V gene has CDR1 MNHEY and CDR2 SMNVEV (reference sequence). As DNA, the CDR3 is TGTGCCAGCAGTTTGTATCCTAGGACAGCGGGGGAGCAGTACTTC. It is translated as CASSLYPRTAGEQYF.

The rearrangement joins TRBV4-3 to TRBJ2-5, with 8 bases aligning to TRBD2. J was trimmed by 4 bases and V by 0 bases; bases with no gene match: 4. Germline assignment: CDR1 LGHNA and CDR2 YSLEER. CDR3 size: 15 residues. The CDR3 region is CASSQDPAGGETQYF. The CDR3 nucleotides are TGCGCCAGCAGCCAAGATCCGGCGGGGGGAGAGACCCAGTACTTC.

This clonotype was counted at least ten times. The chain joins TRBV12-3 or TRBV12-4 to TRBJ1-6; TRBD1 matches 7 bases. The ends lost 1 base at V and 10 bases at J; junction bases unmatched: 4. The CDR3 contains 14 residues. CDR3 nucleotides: TGTGCCAGCAGTTTAGAGGGGGCTAACTCACCCCTCCACTTT. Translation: CASSLEGANSPLHF.

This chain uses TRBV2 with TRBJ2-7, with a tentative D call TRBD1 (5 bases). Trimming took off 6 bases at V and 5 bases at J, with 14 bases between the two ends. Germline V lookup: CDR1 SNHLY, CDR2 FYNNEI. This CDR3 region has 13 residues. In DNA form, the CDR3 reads TGTGCCAGCAGATCGGACACCCGCGACGAGCAGTACTTC. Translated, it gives CASRSDTRDEQYF.

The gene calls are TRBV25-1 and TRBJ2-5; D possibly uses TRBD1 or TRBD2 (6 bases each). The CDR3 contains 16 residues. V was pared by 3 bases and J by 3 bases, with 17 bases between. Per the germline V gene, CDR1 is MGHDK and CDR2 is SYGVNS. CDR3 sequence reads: CASSEATGAREETQYF. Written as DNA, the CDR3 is TGTGCCAGCAGTGAGGCCACGGGGGCGAGAGAAGAGACCCAGTACTTC.

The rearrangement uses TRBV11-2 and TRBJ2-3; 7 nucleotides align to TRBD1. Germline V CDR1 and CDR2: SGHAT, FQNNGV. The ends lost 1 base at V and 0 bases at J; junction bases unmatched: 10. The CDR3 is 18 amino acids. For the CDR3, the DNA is TGTGCCAGCAGCTTAGTCACATCCAGGGGGATTAGCACAGATACGCAGTATTTT. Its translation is CASSLVTSRGISTDTQYF.

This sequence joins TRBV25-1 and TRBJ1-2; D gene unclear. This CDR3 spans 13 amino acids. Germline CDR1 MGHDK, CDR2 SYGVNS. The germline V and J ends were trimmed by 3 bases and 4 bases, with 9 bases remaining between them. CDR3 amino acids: CASSDAGVYGYTF. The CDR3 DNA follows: TGTGCCAGCAGTGACGCAGGCGTCTATGGCTACACCTTC.

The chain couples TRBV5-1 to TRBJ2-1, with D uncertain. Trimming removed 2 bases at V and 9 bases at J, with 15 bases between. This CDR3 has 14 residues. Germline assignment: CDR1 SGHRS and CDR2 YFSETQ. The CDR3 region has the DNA TGCGCCAGCAGCTTTTTGGCGGCGGATGGTGAGCAGTTCTTC. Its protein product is CASSFLAADGEQFF.

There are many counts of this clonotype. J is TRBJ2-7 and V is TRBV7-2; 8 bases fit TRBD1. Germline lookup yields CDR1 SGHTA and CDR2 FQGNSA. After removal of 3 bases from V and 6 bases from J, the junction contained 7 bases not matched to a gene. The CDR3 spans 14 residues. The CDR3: CASSLTGASSEQYF. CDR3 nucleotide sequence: TGTGCCAGCAGCTTGACAGGGGCTTCATCCGAGCAGTACTTC.

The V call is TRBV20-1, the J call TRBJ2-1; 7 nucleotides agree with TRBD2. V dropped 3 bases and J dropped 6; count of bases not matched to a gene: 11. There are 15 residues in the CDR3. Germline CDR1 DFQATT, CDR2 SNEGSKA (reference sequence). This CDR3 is CSASSAGVEGNEQFF. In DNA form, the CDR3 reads TGCAGTGCTAGTTCTGCGGGAGTGGAGGGCAATGAGCAGTTCTTC.

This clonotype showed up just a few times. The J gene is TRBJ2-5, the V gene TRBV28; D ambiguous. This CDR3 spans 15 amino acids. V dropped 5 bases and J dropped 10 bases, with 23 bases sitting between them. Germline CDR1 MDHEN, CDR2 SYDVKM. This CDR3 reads CASSRPGLGMIDQYF. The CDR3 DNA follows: TGTGCCAGCAGTCGCCCCGGGCTGGGCATGATTGACCAGTACTTC.

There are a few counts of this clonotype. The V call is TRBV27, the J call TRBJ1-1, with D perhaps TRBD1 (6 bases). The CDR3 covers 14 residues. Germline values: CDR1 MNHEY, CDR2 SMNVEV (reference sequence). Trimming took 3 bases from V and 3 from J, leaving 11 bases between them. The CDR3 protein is CASSFRGGDTEAFF. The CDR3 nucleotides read TGTGCCAGCAGTTTTAGAGGGGGGGACACTGAAGCTTTCTTT.

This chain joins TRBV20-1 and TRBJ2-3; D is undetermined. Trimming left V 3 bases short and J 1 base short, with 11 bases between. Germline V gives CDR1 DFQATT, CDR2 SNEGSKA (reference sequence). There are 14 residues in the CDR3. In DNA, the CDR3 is TGCAGTGCTAGGGCTGCGCTGGGCACAGATACGCAGTATTTT. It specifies CSARAALGTDTQYF.

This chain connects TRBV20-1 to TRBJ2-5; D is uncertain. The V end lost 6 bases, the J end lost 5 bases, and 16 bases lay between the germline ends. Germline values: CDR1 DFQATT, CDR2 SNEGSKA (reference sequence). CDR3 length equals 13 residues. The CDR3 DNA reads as TGCAGTGCCCCGGCAAGGCCGGAGGAGACCCAGTACTTC. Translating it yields CSAPARPEETQYF.